This paragraph covers one T cell receptor (beta chain) sequence. The target antigen is unknown. Profiled with immunoSEQ multiplex PCR; TCRdb holds only in-frame clones, not every one. The table has under 35,000 clones, 75% to 85% seen once. This sample stems from a study of T cells in narcolepsy. General observations from the study: Autoreactive HCRT-specific and TRIB2-specific clonotypes were marked in same-patient CSF-versus-blood CD4+ comparisons.

In germline, CDR1 is MDHEN, CDR2 SYDVKM. CDR3 length: 14 residues. Trimming stripped 0 bases from V and 4 bases from J, with 10 bases between. Source material: CD45RA- memory CD4+ T cells from PBMCs. The source of this sequence is a human donor with narcolepsy. The chain uses TRBV28 and TRBJ2-7, with D perhaps matching TRBD1 or TRBD2 (5 bases each). The CDR3 DNA reads as TGTGCCAGCAGTTTATGGGGGACCGTTTACGAGCAGTACTTC. It encodes CASSLWGTVYEQYF.